This T cell receptor (beta chain) was sequenced in a study of neurological immune-mediated disorders. On the study more broadly: About 90% of the 34 multiple sclerosis patients had relapsing-remitting disease; 3 had secondary progressive. Whole-study results and caveats: There was no clinical or MRI feature that showed an association with the multiple sclerosis repertoire cluster.

This clonotype has a count of ten or more. The antigen is undetermined. The V end was cut by 4 bases, the J end by 1 base, with 13 bases between. The CDR3 runs 15 residues. 5'RACE with 10-nucleotide random UMIs generated the cDNA. A single record per CDR3 protein comes from TCRdb applying MiXCR to the 5' RACE reads. Here the sample spans 45,000 to 50,000 distinct CDR3 sequences, roughly 3.2% being singletons. The V gene is TRBV12-3 or TRBV12-4, the J gene TRBJ2-5; the D gene could be TRBD1 or TRBD2 (6 bases each). The sequence came from a woman between 50 and 59 years old with multiple sclerosis. Specimen: PBMCs. The CDR3 DNA is TGTGCCAGCAGTTGGGGGGCCCAGCTCCAAGAGACCCAGTACTTC. Translation gives CASSWGAQLQETQYF.